This T cell receptor beta chain was observed in a study of long-term antiretroviral therapy in people with HIV. Study background: The study's earliest collections predate the 2015 immediate-ART recommendation by about a decade.

Study-wide results and caveats: Repertoire composition at all time points was dominated by clones that had expanded before ART.

Assay version v3.0 of immunoSEQ was used, and it was run at survey level. The protocol was immunoSEQ multiplex PCR, while the TCRdb copy is restricted to in-frame clones and leaves out a portion. The table includes 15,000 to 20,000 clones, approximately 81% detected once. Of note for this clone: The antigen is not known.

Germline V CDR1 and CDR2: SNHLY, FYNNEI. The CDR3 runs 13 residues. V shed 5 bases and J shed 3 bases, with 11 bases lying between them. This TCR came from a man aged 45-65 years with HIV. This specimen was unsorted PBMCs, taken 0.3 years before starting antiretroviral therapy. The chain has TRBV2 and TRBJ2-7; D is unresolved. This CDR3 is CASSNVRLYEQYF. In DNA, the CDR3 is TGTGCCAGCAGTAACGTCAGACTCTACGAGCAGTACTTC.